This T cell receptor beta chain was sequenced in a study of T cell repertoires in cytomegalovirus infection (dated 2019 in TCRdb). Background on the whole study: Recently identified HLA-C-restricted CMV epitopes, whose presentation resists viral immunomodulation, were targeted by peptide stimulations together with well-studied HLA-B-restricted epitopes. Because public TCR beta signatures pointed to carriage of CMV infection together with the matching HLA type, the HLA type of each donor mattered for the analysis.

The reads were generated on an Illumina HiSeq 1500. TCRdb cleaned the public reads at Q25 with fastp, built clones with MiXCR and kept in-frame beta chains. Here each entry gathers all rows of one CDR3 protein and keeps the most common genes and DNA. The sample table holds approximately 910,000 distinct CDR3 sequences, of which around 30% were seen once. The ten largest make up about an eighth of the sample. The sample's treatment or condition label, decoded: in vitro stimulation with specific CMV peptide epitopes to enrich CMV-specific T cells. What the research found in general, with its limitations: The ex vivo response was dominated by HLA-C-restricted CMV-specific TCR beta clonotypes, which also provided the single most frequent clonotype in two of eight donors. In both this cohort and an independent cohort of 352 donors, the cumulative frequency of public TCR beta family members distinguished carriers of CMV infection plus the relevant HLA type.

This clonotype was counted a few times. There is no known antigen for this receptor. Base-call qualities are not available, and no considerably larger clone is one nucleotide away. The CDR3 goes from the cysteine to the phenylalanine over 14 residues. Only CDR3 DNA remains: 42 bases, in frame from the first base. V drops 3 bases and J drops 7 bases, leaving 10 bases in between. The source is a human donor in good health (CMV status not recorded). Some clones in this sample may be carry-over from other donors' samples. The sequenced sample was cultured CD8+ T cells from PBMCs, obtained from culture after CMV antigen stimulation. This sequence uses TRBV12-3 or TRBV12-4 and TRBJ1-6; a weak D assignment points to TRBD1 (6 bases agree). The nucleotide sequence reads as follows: TGTGCCAGCAGTTTGTCAGGGGTCAATTCACCCCTCCACTTT. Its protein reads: CASSLSGVNSPLHF.